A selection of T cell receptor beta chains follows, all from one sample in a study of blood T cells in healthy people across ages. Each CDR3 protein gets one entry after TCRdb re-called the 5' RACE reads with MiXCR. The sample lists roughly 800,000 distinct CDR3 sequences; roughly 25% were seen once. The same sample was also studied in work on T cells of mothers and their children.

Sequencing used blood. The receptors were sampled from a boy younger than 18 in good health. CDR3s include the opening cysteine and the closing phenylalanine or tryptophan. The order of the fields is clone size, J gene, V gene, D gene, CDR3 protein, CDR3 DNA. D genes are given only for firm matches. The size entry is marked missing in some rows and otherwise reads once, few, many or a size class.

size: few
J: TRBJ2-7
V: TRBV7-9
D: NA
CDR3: CASSLGRVNEQYF
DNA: TGTGCCAGCAGCTTGGGCAGGGTCAACGAGCAGTACTTC

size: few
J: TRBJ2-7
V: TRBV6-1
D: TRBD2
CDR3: CASSERPTSGSYEQYF
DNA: TGTGCCAGCAGTGAACGCCCGACTAGCGGGAGCTACGAGCAGTACTTC

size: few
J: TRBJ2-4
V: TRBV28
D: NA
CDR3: CASSLLASRQDIQYF
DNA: TGTGCCAGCAGTTTATTGGCTAGCCGTCAAGACATTCAGTACTTC

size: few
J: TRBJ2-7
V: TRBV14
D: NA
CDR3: CASSQDGAGYEQYF
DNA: TGTGCCAGCAGCCAAGATGGGGCGGGCTACGAGCAGTACTTC

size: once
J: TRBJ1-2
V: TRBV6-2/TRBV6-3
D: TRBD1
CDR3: CASSYIQGAREGYTF
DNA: TGTGCCAGCAGTTACATTCAGGGGGCGCGAGAAGGCTACACCTTC

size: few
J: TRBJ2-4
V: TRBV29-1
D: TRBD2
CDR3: CSVEAGGNIQYF
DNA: TGCAGCGTAGAAGCGGGAGGGAACATTCAGTACTTC

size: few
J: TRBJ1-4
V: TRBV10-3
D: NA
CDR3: CAVGPGRDEKLFF
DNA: TGTGCCGTCGGCCCAGGTCGGGATGAAAAACTGTTTTTT

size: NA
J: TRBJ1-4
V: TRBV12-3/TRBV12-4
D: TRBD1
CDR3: CASSHWDREEEKLFF
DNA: TGTGCCAGCAGTCACTGGGACAGGGAGGAGGAAAAACTGTTTTTT

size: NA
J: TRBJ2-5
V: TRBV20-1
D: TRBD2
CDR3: CSARDPAGGHVETQYF
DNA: TGCAGTGCTAGAGATCCAGCGGGAGGTCATGTCGAGACCCAGTACTTC

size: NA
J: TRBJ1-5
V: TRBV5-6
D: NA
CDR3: CASSTSLTGLNQPQHF
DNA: TGTGCCAGCAGCACGTCGTTGACAGGCCTCAATCAGCCCCAGCATTTT

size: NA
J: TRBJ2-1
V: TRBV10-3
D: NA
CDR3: CAISESLASYNEQFF
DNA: TGTGCCATCAGTGAGTCTCTAGCCTCCTACAATGAGCAGTTCTTC

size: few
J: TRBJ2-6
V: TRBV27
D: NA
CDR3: CASRTGLSPGANVLTF
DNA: TGTGCCAGCAGAACAGGACTTTCGCCTGGGGCCAACGTCCTGACTTTC

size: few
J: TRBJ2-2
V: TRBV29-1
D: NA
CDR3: CSVGFGQGLSGELFF
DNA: TGCAGCGTTGGTTTCGGGCAGGGATTATCGGGGGAGCTGTTTTTT

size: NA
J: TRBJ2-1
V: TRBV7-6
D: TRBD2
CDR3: CASSLVPPGTSGTSEQFF
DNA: TGTGCCAGCAGCTTAGTACCCCCGGGGACTAGCGGGACTAGTGAGCAGTTCTTC

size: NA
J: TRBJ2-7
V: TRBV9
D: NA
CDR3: CASSVGDSDTYEQYF
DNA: TGTGCCAGCAGCGTAGGAGATTCCGACACCTACGAGCAGTACTTC

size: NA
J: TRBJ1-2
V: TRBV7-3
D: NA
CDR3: CASSQDREYGYTF
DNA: TGTGCCAGCAGCCAGGACAGAGAGTATGGCTACACCTTC

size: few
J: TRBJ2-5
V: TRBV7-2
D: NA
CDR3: CASSFGVGLESETQYF
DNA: TGTGCCAGCAGCTTCGGCGTGGGTCTCGAGTCAGAGACCCAGTACTTC

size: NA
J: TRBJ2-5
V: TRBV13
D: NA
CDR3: CASTSGPEETQYF
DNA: TGTGCCAGCACCTCAGGACCGGAAGAGACCCAGTACTTC

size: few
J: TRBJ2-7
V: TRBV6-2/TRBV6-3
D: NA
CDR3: CASSYSVGRYEQYF
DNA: TGTGCTAGCAGTTACTCGGTTGGCCGCTACGAGCAGTACTTC

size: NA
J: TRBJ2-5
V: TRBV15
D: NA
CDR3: CATSRGGSQETQYF
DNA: TGCGCCACCAGCAGAGGGGGAAGCCAAGAGACCCAGTACTTC

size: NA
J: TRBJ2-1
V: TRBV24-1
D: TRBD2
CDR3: CATSDGSGGSYNEQFF
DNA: TGTGCCACCAGTGATGGGAGCGGGGGCTCCTACAATGAGCAGTTCTTC

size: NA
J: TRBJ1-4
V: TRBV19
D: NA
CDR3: CASTPGTGNEKLFF
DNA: TGTGCCAGTACCCCCGGAACGGGGAATGAAAAACTGTTTTTT

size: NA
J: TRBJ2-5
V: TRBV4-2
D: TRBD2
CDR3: CASSQELAGGLQETQYF
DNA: TGTGCCAGCAGCCAAGAACTAGCGGGGGGTCTCCAAGAGACCCAGTACTTC

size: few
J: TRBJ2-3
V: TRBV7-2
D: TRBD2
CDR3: CASSLKTSGDPDTQYF
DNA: TGTGCCAGCAGTTTGAAAACTAGCGGGGACCCAGATACGCAGTATTTT

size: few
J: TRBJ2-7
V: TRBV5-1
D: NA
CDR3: CASSRTDDYEQYF
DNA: TGCGCCAGCAGCAGGACGGACGACTACGAGCAGTACTTC

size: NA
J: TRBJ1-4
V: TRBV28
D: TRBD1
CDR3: CASGTGVRLFF
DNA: TGTGCCAGTGGGACAGGGGTTCGGCTGTTTTTT

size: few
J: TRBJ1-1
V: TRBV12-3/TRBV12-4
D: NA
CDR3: CAGSLALNTEAFF
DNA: TGTGCCGGCAGTTTAGCGTTGAACACTGAAGCTTTCTTT

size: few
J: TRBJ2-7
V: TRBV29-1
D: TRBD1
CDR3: CSALPGQGAKEQYF
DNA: TGCAGCGCGCTTCCAGGACAGGGGGCGAAAGAGCAGTACTTC

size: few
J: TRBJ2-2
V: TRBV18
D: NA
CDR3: CASSPRRGPDTGELFF
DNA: TGTGCCAGCTCACCACGGCGGGGGCCTGACACCGGGGAGCTGTTTTTT

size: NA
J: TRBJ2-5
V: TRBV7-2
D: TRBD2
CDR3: CAGSLPGGRTQYF
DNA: TGTGCCGGCAGCTTACCGGGGGGGAGGACCCAGTACTTC

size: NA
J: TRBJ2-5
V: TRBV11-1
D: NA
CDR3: CASSPEGQPMETQYF
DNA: TGTGCCAGCAGCCCGGAGGGACAGCCGATGGAGACCCAGTACTTC

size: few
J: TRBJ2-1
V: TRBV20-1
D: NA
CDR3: CSAPKGYNEQFF
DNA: TGCAGTGCCCCCAAAGGGTACAATGAGCAGTTCTTC

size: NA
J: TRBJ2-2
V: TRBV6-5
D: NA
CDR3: CASSPLGGTLVGELFF
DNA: TGTGCCAGCAGTCCCTTAGGCGGGACCCTGGTCGGGGAGCTGTTTTTT

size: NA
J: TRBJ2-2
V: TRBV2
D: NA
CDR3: CASSVRVPGELFF
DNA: TGTGCCAGCAGTGTTAGGGTCCCCGGGGAGCTGTTTTTT

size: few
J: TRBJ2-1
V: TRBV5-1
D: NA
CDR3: CASSLAGISNEQFF
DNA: TGCGCCAGCAGCTTGGCCGGGATTTCCAATGAGCAGTTCTTC

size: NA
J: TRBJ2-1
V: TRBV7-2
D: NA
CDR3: CASSLAREGDGYEQFF
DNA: TGTGCCAGCAGCTTAGCTCGGGAAGGGGACGGGTATGAGCAGTTCTTC

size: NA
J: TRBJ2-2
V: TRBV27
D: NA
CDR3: CASSGLINTGELFF
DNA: TGTGCCAGCAGTGGCCTGATTAACACCGGGGAGCTGTTTTTT

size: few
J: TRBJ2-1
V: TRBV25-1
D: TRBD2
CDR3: CASSAPGLAGRNEQFF
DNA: TGTGCCAGCAGTGCCCCGGGACTAGCGGGCCGCAATGAGCAGTTCTTC

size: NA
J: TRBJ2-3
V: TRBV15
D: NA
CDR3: CATRPGSRDTQYF
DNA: TGTGCCACCAGGCCCGGGAGTAGAGATACGCAGTATTTT

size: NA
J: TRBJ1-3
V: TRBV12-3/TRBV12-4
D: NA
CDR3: CASSPRGDGGNTIYF
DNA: TGTGCCAGCAGTCCCCGGGGGGATGGCGGAAACACCATATATTTT

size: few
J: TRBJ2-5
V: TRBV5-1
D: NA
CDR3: CASSLEAADQETQYF
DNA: TGCGCCAGCAGCTTAGAGGCGGCAGACCAAGAGACCCAGTACTTC

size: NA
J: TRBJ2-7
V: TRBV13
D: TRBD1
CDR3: CASSTGQGMDEQYF
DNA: TGTGCCAGCAGCACGGGACAGGGGATGGACGAGCAGTACTTC

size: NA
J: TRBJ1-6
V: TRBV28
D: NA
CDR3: CASSYGTASSYNSPLHF
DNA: TGTGCCAGCAGTTACGGGACGGCAAGCTCCTATAATTCACCCCTCCACTTT

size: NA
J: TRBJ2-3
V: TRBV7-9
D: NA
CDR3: CASSSDAGDTQYF
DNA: TGTGCCAGCAGCTCAGACGCCGGAGATACGCAGTATTTT

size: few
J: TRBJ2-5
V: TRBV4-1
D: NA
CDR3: CASSPRGEAQETQYF
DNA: TGCGCCAGCAGCCCACGAGGGGAGGCGCAAGAGACCCAGTACTTC

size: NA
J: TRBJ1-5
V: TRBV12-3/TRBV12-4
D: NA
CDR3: CASRYIASNQPQHF
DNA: TGTGCCAGCAGATATATCGCAAGCAATCAGCCCCAGCATTTT

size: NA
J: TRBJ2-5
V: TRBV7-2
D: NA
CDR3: CASSFAYQETQYF
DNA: TGTGCCAGCAGCTTTGCCTACCAAGAGACCCAGTACTTC

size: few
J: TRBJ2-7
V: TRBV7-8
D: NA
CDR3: CASSLQDIIPFEQYF
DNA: TGTGCCAGCAGCTTACAGGACATAATCCCCTTCGAGCAGTACTTC

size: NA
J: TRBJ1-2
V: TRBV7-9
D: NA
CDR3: CASSLAGGSYGYTF
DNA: TGTGCCAGCAGCTTAGCGGGGGGGAGCTATGGCTACACCTTC

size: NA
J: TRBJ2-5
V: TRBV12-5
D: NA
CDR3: CASGILRGQETQYF
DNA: TGTGCTAGTGGAATACTCCGGGGCCAAGAGACCCAGTACTTC

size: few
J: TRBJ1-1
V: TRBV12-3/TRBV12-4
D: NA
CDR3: CASSSRSLGDTEAFF
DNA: TGTGCCAGCAGTTCCCGAAGCTTGGGCGACACTGAAGCTTTCTTT

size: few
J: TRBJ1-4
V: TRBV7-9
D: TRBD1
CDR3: CASSSTGEGEKLFF
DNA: TGTGCCAGCAGCTCGACAGGGGAGGGGGAAAAACTGTTTTTT

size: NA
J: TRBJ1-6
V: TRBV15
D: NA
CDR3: CATSTERPGVNSPLHF
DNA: TGTGCCACCAGCACCGAACGGCCAGGGGTTAATTCACCCCTCCACTTT